The source of this T cell receptor beta chain is a study of cytomegalovirus exposure and HLA in healthy donors. Study results and limitations: Altogether, 164 TCR beta chains were recorded as cytomegalovirus-associated.

The CDR3 totals 14 residues. From germline, CDR1 is SGHNT and CDR2 YENEEA. Trimming took 4 bases from V and 3 from J; bases not matched to a gene: 4. With respect to this clone: Its antigen is unknown.

Both 60 Vbeta primers and 13 Jbeta primers went into the PCR. The table came from immunoSEQ multiplex PCR; TCRdb's copy has only in-frame clones and leaves some out. Of some 190,000 clones detected, about 80% appear once; the ten largest clones hold 0.95% to 1.4%. The TCR originated in a woman in her forties in good health and CMV-seronegative. Specimen: PBMCs. J is TRBJ2-5 and V is TRBV11-3; TRBD1 agrees at 8 bases. This chain's CDR3 is CASSSDRGKETQYF. The DNA of the CDR3 is TGTGCCAGCAGCTCCGACAGGGGAAAAGAGACCCAGTACTTC.